These T cell receptor beta chains were read from a single sample in a study of shared clonotypes between healthy human individuals. TCRdb keeps only in-frame clones here, not all; method: immunoSEQ multiplex PCR. The sample yields about 330,000 clones, approximately 79% seen once. The material sequenced was memory CD4+ T cells sorted from blood. Receptors originate from a man in his thirties or forties in good health. The CDR3 runs from the conserved cysteine through the conserved F or W. Each record gives: V gene, CDR3 protein.

v_gene: TRBV7-9
CDR3aa: CASSFGPDRGPFF

v_gene: TRBV6-1
CDR3aa: CASSEGTGHSGELFF

v_gene: TRBV7-9
CDR3aa: CASSLDSLHGYTF

v_gene: TRBV29-1
CDR3aa: CSVAGARDTQYF

v_gene: TRBV6-1
CDR3aa: CASLGVNTDTQYF

v_gene: TRBV5-1
CDR3aa: CASSLRATPQETQYF

v_gene: TRBV4-2
CDR3aa: CASSRSSGQTYEQYF

v_gene: TRBV19
CDR3aa: CASSSLYEQYF

v_gene: TRBV5-1
CDR3aa: CASSTDRPANEKLFF

v_gene: TRBV25-1
CDR3aa: CASSEGRGGIQETQYF

v_gene: TRBV11-3
CDR3aa: CASSLEGGTVYNEQFF

v_gene: TRBV6-6
CDR3aa: CASRPGLNQPQHF

v_gene: TRBV28
CDR3aa: CASRGTHNQPQHF

v_gene: TRBV18
CDR3aa: CASSPNLAGAEQYF

v_gene: TRBV6-5
CDR3aa: CASSQDSQETQYF

v_gene: TRBV7-8
CDR3aa: CASSPGMGGGNTIYF

v_gene: TRBV27
CDR3aa: CASSVSEPTGGYEQYF

v_gene: TRBV19
CDR3aa: CASSIGSGGELFF

v_gene: TRBV28
CDR3aa: CASIAGGRDEQFF

v_gene: TRBV9
CDR3aa: CASSVAIAGGLHEQFF

v_gene: TRBV5-8
CDR3aa: CASSMYGVPGTEAFF

v_gene: TRBV28
CDR3aa: CASRRARLNTEAFF

v_gene: TRBV6-1
CDR3aa: CASSEALTWEPTIYEQYF

v_gene: TRBV7-9
CDR3aa: CASSQAGGLSGNTIYF

v_gene: TRBV25-1
CDR3aa: CASSEGATWLKETQYF

v_gene: TRBV11-2
CDR3aa: CASSLVGTGGSSYEQYF

v_gene: TRBV27
CDR3aa: CASTMGTGYNEQFF

v_gene: TRBV18
CDR3aa: CASSGLAGGVIDEQFF

v_gene: TRBV18
CDR3aa: CASSRDRSTDTQYF

v_gene: TRBV7-2
CDR3aa: CASSLVAGEVEQFF

v_gene: TRBV7-8
CDR3aa: CASSLTGTSTFLLSTDTQYF

v_gene: TRBV14
CDR3aa: CASSLVPDRGVYF

v_gene: TRBV10-3
CDR3aa: CAITQGGAYINEQFF

v_gene: TRBV10-3
CDR3aa: CAISESSGGNTGELFF

v_gene: TRBV6-6
CDR3aa: CASSYQQGTDGYTF

v_gene: TRBV25-1
CDR3aa: CASSRGQGNTEAFF

v_gene: TRBV6-5
CDR3aa: CASSWTGVPYNEQFF

v_gene: TRBV19
CDR3aa: CASSIWTDRSPNEKLFF

v_gene: TRBV6-6
CDR3aa: CASRTGTRNTEAFF

v_gene: TRBV29-1
CDR3aa: CSVSMDRTTQYF

v_gene: TRBV7-3
CDR3aa: CASSQGPGGLDEQFF

v_gene: TRBV19
CDR3aa: CASSYGHLFDEQFF

v_gene: TRBV18
CDR3aa: CASSPPGQGSDTQYF

v_gene: TRBV2
CDR3aa: CASSRLQEGEQYF

v_gene: TRBV19
CDR3aa: CASSSRPGVGGTDTQYF

v_gene: TRBV6-5
CDR3aa: CASSYSRGGNQPQHF